The clone carrying this T cell receptor (beta chain) was seen many times. The antigen remains unidentified. This sample is drawn from a study of neurological immune-mediated disorders. The study, taken as a whole, reports: The study found no CDR3 amino acid sequences shared by expanded clones across subjects, suggesting private repertoires in all groups.

The authors produced cDNA by 5'RACE using 10-nucleotide random UMIs. TCRdb ran MiXCR on the 5' RACE reads and lists one entry per CDR3 protein. Here the sample spans approximately 30,000 distinct CDR3 sequences, over 20% being singletons. The CDR3 consists of 15 residues. V trimming: 4 bases; J trimming: 3 bases; junction bases outside the gene matches: 7. Germline V CDR1 and CDR2: SGHRS, YFSETQ. This clonotype was sampled from a woman in her sixties or seventies in good health. The sequencing input was PBMCs. The chain couples TRBV5-1 to TRBJ1-2, with 9 bases aligning to TRBD1. The CDR3 sequence is CASSPGQGVDYGYTF. CDR3 DNA sequence: TGCGCCAGCAGCCCGGGACAGGGAGTGGACTATGGCTACACCTTC.